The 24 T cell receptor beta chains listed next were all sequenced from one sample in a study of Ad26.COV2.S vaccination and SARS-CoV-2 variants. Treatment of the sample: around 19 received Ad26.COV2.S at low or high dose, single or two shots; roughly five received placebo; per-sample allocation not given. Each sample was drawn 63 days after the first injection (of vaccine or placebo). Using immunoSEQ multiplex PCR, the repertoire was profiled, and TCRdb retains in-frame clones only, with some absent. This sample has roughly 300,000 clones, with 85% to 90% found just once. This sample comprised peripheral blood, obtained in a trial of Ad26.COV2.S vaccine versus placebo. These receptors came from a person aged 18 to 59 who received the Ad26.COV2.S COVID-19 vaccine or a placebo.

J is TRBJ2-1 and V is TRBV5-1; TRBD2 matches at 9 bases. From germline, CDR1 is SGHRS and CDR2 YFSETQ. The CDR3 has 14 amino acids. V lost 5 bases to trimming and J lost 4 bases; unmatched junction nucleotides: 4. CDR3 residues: CASRTSGNYNEQFF. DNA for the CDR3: TGCGCCAGCAGGACTAGCGGCAATTACAATGAGCAGTTCTTC.

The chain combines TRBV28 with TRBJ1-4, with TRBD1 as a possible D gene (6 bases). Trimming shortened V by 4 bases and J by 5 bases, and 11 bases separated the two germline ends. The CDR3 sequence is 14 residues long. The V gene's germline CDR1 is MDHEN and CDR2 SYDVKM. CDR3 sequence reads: CASSYAQGNEKLFF. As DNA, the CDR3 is TGTGCCAGCAGTTACGCACAGGGCAATGAAAAACTGTTTTTT.

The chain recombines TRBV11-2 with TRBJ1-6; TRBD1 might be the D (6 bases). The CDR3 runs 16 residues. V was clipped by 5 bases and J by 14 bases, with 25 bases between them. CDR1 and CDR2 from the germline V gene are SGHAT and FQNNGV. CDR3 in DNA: TGTGCCAGCAGCCCCACCCGGGGGCGCAAGGGATTCACCCTCCACTTT. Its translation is CASSPTRGRKGFTLHF.

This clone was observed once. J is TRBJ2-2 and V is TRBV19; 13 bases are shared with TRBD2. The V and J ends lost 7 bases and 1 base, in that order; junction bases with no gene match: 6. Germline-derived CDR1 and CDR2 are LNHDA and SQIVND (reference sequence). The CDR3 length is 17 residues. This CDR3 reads CASTRTSGRVNTGELFF. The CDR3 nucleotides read TGTGCCAGTACCCGGACTAGCGGGAGAGTGAACACCGGGGAGCTGTTTTTT. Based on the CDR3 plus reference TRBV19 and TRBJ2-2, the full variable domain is DGGITQSPKYLFRKEGQNVTLSCEQNLNHDAMYWYRQDPGQGLRLIYYSQIVNDFQKGDIAEGYSVSREKKESFPLTVTSAQKNPTAFYLCASTRTSGRVNTGELFFGEGSRLTVL.

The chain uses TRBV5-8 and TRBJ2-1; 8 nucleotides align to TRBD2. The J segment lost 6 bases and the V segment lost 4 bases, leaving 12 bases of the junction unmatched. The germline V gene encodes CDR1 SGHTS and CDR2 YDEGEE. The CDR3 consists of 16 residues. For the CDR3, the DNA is TGTGCCAGCAGCAAACTTTACGGGACTAGGGGCAATGAGCAGTTCTTC. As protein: CASSKLYGTRGNEQFF.

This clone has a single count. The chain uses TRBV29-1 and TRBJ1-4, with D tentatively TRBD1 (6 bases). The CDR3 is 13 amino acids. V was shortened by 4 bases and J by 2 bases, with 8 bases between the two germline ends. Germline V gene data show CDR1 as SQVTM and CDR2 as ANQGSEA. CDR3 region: CSVGGATNEKLFF. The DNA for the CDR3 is TGCAGCGTTGGGGGGGCCACTAATGAAAAACTGTTTTTT.

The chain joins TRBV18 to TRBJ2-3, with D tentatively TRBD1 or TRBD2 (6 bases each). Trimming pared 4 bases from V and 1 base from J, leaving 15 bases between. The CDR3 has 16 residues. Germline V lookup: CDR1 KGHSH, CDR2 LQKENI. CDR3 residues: CASSHSGARGTDTQYF. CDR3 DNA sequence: TGTGCCAGCTCACATTCGGGGGCGCGGGGCACAGATACGCAGTATTTT. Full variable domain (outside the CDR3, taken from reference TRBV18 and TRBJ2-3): NAGVMQNPRHLVRRRGQEARLRCSPMKGHSHVYWYRQLPEEGLKFMVYLQKENIIDESGMPKERFSAEFPKEGPSILRIQQVVRGDSAAYFCASSHSGARGTDTQYFGPGTRLTVL.

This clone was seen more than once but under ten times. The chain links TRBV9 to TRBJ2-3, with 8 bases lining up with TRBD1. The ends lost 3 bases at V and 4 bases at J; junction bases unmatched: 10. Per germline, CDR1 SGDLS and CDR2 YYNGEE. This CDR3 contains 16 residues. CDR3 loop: CASSGTGITPSDTQYF. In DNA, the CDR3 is TGTGCCAGCAGCGGGACAGGGATTACCCCTTCAGATACGCAGTATTTT.

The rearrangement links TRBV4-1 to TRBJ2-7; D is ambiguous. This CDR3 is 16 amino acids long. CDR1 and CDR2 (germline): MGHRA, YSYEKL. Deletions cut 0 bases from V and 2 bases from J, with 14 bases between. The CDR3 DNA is TGCGCCAGCAGCCAAGATTTGGCAGCCTTGCCCTACGAGCAGTACTTC. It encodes CASSQDLAALPYEQYF.

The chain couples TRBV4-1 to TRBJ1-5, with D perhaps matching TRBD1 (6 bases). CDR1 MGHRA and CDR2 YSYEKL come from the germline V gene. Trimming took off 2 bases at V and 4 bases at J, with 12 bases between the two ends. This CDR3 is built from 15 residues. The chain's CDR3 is CASSQTGGANQPQHF. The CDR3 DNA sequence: TGCGCCAGCAGCCAAACGGGGGGCGCGAATCAGCCCCAGCATTTT.

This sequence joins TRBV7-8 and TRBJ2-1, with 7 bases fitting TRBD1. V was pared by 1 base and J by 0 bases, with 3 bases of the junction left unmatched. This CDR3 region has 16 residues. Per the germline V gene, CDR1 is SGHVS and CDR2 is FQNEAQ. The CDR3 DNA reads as TGTGCCAGCAGCTTAGGGCCAGGGGGCTCCTACAATGAGCAGTTCTTC. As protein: CASSLGPGGSYNEQFF.

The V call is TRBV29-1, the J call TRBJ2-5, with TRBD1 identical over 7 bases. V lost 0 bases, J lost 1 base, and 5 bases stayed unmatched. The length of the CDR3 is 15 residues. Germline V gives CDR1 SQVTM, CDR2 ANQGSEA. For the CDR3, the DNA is TGCAGCGTTGAAGATCCGGGACAGTTCCAAGAGACCCAGTACTTC. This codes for CSVEDPGQFQETQYF.

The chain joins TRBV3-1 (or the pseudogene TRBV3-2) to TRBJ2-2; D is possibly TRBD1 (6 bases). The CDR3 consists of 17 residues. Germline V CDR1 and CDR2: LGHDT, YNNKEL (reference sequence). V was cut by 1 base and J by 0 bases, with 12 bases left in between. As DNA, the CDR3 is TGTGCCAGCAGCCAAGCCCAGGGGAAGGCGAACACCGGGGAGCTGTTTTTT. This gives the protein CASSQAQGKANTGELFF.

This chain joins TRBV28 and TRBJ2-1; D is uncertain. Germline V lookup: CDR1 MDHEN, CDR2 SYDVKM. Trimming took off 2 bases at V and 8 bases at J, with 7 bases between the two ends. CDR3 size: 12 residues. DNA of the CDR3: TGTGCCAGCAGTTTACCTGGTTATGAGCAGTTCTTC. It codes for CASSLPGYEQFF.

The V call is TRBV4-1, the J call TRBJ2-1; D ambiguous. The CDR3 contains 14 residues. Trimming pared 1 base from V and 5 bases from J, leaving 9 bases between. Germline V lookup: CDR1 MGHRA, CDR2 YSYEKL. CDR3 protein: CASSQVPKDNEQFF. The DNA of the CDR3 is TGCGCCAGCAGCCAAGTCCCTAAGGACAATGAGCAGTTCTTC.

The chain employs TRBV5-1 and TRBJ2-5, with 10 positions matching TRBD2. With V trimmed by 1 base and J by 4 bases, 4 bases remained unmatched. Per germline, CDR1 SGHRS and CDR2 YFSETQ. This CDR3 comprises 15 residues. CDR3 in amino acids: CASSLTSGIRETQYF. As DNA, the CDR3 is TGCGCCAGCAGCTTGACTAGCGGGATTCGAGAGACCCAGTACTTC.

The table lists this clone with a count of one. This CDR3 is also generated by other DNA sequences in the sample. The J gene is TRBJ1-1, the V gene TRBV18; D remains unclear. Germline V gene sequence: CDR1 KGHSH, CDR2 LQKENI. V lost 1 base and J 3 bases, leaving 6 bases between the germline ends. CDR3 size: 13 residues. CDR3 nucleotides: TGTGCCAGCTCACCACGGGAAGACACTGAAGCTTTCTTT. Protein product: CASSPREDTEAFF.

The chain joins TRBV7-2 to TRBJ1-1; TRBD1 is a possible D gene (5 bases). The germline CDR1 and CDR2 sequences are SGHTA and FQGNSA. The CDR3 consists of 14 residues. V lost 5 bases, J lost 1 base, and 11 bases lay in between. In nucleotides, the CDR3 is TGTGCCAGCAGCCCTTCGGGGCCGAACACTGAAGCTTTCTTT. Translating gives CASSPSGPNTEAFF.

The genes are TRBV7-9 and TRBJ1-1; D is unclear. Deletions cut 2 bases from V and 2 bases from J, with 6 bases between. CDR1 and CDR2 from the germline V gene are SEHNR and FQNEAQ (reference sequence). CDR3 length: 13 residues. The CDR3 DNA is TGTGCCAGCAGCTTACCGGGCAACACTGAAGCTTTCTTT. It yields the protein CASSLPGNTEAFF. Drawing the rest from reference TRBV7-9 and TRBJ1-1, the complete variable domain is DTGVSQNPRHKITKRGQNVTFRCDPISEHNRLYWYRQTLGQGPEFLTYFQNEAQLEKSRLLSDRFSAERPKGSFSTLEIQRTEQGDSAMYLCASSLPGNTEAFFGQGTRLTVV.

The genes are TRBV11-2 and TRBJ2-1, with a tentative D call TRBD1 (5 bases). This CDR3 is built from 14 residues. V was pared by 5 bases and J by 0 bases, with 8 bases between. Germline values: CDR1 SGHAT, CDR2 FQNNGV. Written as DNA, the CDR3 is TGTGCCAGCAGCCCTCAGGGCTCCTACAATGAGCAGTTCTTC. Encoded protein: CASSPQGSYNEQFF.

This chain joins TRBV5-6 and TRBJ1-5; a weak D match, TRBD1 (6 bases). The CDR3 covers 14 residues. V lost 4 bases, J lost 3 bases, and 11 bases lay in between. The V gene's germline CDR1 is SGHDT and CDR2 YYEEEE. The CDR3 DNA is TGTGCCAGCAGCAAGGGGGGGAACAATCAGCCCCAGCATTTT. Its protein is CASSKGGNNQPQHF.

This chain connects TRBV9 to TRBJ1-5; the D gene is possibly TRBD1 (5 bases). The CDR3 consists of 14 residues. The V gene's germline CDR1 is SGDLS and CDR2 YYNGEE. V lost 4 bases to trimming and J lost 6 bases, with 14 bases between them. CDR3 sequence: CASSPAHGAQPQHF. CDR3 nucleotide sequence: TGTGCCAGCAGCCCAGCCCACGGGGCTCAGCCCCAGCATTTT.

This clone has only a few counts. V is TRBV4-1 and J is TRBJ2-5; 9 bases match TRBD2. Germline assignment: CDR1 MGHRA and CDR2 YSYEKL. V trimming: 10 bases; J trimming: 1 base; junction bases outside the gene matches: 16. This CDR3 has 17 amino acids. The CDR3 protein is CATSRGLGAGGQETQYF. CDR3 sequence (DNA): TGCGCCACTTCGAGGGGATTGGGAGCGGGGGGCCAAGAGACCCAGTACTTC.

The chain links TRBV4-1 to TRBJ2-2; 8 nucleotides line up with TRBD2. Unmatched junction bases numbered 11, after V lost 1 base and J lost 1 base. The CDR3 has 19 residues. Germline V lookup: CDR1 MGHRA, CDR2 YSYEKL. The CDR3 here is CASSQGILRLAGNTGELFF. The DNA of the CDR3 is TGCGCCAGCAGCCAAGGAATATTAAGGCTAGCGGGGAACACCGGGGAGCTGTTTTTT.